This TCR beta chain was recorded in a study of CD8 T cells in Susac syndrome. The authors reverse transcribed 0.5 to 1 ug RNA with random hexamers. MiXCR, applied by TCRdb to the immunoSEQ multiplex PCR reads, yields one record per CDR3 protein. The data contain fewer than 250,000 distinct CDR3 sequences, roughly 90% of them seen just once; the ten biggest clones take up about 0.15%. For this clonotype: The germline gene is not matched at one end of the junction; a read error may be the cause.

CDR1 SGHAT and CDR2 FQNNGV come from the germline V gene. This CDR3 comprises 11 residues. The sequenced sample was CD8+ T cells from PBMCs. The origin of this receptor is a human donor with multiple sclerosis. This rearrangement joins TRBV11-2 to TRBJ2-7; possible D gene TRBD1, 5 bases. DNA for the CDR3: TGTGCCAGCAGCTTTGGGGCCATGCTGGGCTTC. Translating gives CASSFGAMLGF.